The 25 T cell receptor beta chains in this list originate from one sample, sequenced in a study of regulatory T cells in long-lasting Graves disease. Researchers made TCR beta libraries by using iRepertoire HTBI primers and running Arm-PCR on CDR3 regions. Using its own MiXCR run on the multiplex PCR reads, TCRdb lists one record per CDR3 protein. Among 500,000 to 700,000 distinct CDR3 sequences, around 32% were seen once, and the ten largest hold under 50%. Regarding time point: persistent/refractory GD, antithyroid drugs over 5 years with positive TRAb. From PBMCs, RNA was extracted and then used to make the TCR library. The sample here was peripheral blood mononuclear cells (PBMCs), taken when the disease was refractory, from a patient treated with antithyroid drugs. These receptors were obtained from a female donor with Graves disease.

In its sample, this clonotype was seen a few times. This chain joins TRBV11-2 and TRBJ2-5; 7 nucleotides line up with TRBD2. The CDR3 is 15 residues long. The V gene end was trimmed by 2 bases and the J gene end by 5 bases; junction bases not matched to a gene: 8. CDR1 and CDR2 from the germline V gene are SGHAT and FQNNGV. The CDR3 nucleotides are TGTGCCAGCAGCTTACTTGGCGGGAGTGTGGAGACCCAGTACTTC. It encodes CASSLLGGSVETQYF.

For this clonotype: Compared with germline, one end of the junction differs, possibly owing to a read error. The V and J genes are TRBV7-9 and TRBJ2-5, with 13 bases identical to TRBD2. CDR3 length: 21 residues. Germline V gene sequence: CDR1 SEHNR, CDR2 FQNEAQ (reference sequence). This CDR3 reads CASSSKKRGLAGRTPQGTQYF. As DNA, the CDR3 is TGTGCCAGCAGCTCGAAGAAACGGGGACTAGCGGGACGCACACCCCAAGGGACCCAGTACTTC.

This clonotype was seen only a few times. This chain uses TRBV25-1 with TRBJ1-4; a weak D match, TRBD1 (5 bases). The V end lost 8 bases, the J end lost 4 bases, and 14 bases lay between the germline ends. The CDR3 length is 14 residues. The germline CDR1 and CDR2 sequences are MGHDK and SYGVNS. The CDR3 reads CASALRGNNEKLFF. CDR3 DNA sequence: TGTGCCAGCGCGCTCCGGGGCAATAATGAAAAACTGTTTTTT.

In its sample, this clonotype was seen many times. The gene calls are TRBV28 and TRBJ2-7; 9 nucleotides align to TRBD1. V dropped 3 bases and J dropped 5; count of bases not matched to a gene: 8. This CDR3 contains 15 residues. Germline V gene sequence: CDR1 MDHEN, CDR2 SYDVKM. For the CDR3, the DNA is TGTGCCAGCAGTTTTGTCGGGACAGGGATAGACGAGCAGTACTTC. This gives the protein CASSFVGTGIDEQYF.

This clonotype was seen repeatedly, ten times or more. The chain links TRBV28 to TRBJ1-6; D not resolved. Germline loops: CDR1 MDHEN, CDR2 SYDVKM. CDR3 length: 14 amino acids. V lost 2 bases and J lost 8, with 10 bases in between. The DNA for the CDR3 is TGTGCCAGCAGTTTAATGGACCACTATTCACCCCTCCACTTT. Protein product: CASSLMDHYSPLHF. The full variable domain, completed using reference TRBV28 and TRBJ1-6, is DVKVTQSSRYLVKRTGEKVFLECVQDMDHENMFWYRQDPGLGLRLIYFSYDVKMKEKGDIPEGYSVSREKKERFSLILESASTNQTSMYLCASSLMDHYSPLHFGNGTRLTVT.

This chain links TRBV11-2 with TRBJ2-7; D might be TRBD1 (5 bases). The germline CDR1 and CDR2 sequences are SGHAT and FQNNGV. There are 13 residues in the CDR3. The V gene lost 5 bases and the J gene lost 6 bases, with 14 bases spanning the gap. In nucleotides, the CDR3 is TGTGCCAGCAGCCAGGACATAGTAAGCGAGCAGTACTTC. The encoded protein is CASSQDIVSEQYF.

This clonotype was counted ten times or more. This sequence joins TRBV11-1 and TRBJ1-1; D gene ambiguous. V gave up 3 bases and J gave up 7 bases, with 9 bases separating them. In germline, CDR1 is SGHAT, CDR2 FQDESV (reference sequence). The CDR3 consists of 12 residues. CDR3: CASSFKGGEAFF. CDR3 DNA sequence: TGTGCCAGCAGCTTTAAGGGCGGTGAAGCTTTCTTT.

Ten or more counts support this clonotype. This rearrangement joins TRBV11-2 to TRBJ2-7; 7 bases map to TRBD1. V was clipped by 5 bases and J by 3 bases; unmatched bases: 7. The CDR3 sequence is 14 residues long. Germline V CDR1 and CDR2: SGHAT, FQNNGV. In DNA form, the CDR3 reads TGTGCCAGCAGCGCCGGGACAGACGTCTACGAGCAGTACTTC. This sequence encodes CASSAGTDVYEQYF.

The CDR3 loop reads CASSIGTGVSGANVLTF. CDR3 nucleotides: TGTGCCAGTAGTATAGGGACAGGGGTCTCTGGGGCCAACGTCCTGACTTTC. The chain is built from TRBV19 and TRBJ2-6; TRBD1 agrees at 9 bases. Looked up from germline, CDR1 is LNHDA and CDR2 is SQIVND (reference sequence). V lost 1 base and J lost 0; bases outside the gene matches: 1. The CDR3 runs to 17 residues.

The chain recombines TRBV10-3 with TRBJ2-4; 7 bases agree with TRBD1. The CDR3 has 17 residues. V was clipped by 3 bases and J by 1 base; unmatched bases: 9. Germline V gene data show CDR1 as ENHRY and CDR2 as SYGVKD. The chain's CDR3 is CAISDMGQPAAKNIQYF. CDR3 nucleotide sequence: TGTGCCATCAGTGATATGGGACAGCCGGCGGCCAAAAACATTCAGTACTTC.

This clonotype came up many times. This rearrangement joins TRBV11-2 to TRBJ2-7; no firm D call. The germline CDR1 and CDR2 sequences are SGHAT and FQNNGV. CDR3 length equals 14 residues. With 1 base removed from V and 2 bases from J, the gap between germline ends came to 9 bases. The CDR3 DNA is TGTGCCAGCAGCTTAGTAACGCAGACCTACGAGCAGTACTTC. Its translation is CASSLVTQTYEQYF.

This clonotype was detected many times. The rearrangement links TRBV2 to TRBJ1-2; 9 nucleotides agree with TRBD1. The CDR3 loop spans 15 amino acids. V was clipped by 3 bases and J by 4 bases; unmatched bases: 6. The germline gives CDR1 SNHLY, CDR2 FYNNEI. The CDR3 is CASSERDRVAYGYTF. For the CDR3, the DNA is TGTGCCAGCAGTGAGAGGGACAGGGTGGCCTATGGCTACACCTTC.

The table lists this clonotype with a few counts. This chain joins TRBV19 and TRBJ1-1; maybe TRBD1 (5 bases). V was cut by 7 bases and J by 4 bases, with 19 bases left in between. The CDR3 is 15 residues long. Germline V CDR1 and CDR2: LNHDA, SQIVND (reference sequence). CDR3 protein: CASTLTMGVGTEAFF. CDR3 bases: TGTGCCAGTACCCTCACCATGGGGGTGGGCACTGAAGCTTTCTTT.

This clonotype was counted between two and nine times. The chain links TRBV7-9 to TRBJ1-2, with D possibly matching TRBD1 (6 bases). The V end lost 5 bases, the J end lost 13 bases, and 20 bases lay between the germline ends. Germline loops: CDR1 SEHNR, CDR2 FQNEAQ (reference sequence). This CDR3 contains 13 residues. The CDR3 here is CASSPLLGGRVTF. The CDR3 DNA follows: TGTGCCAGCAGCCCCCTTCTCGGGGGGCGCGTCACCTTC.

This clonotype was seen a handful of times. This chain links TRBV19 with TRBJ1-1; the match to TRBD1 covers 9 bases. The V segment lost 5 bases and the J segment 11 bases; nucleotides outside the gene matches: 6. The CDR3 contains 12 residues. CDR1 is LNHDA, CDR2 SQIVND, per germline (reference sequence). CDR3 nucleotide sequence: TGTGCCAGTAGTCCCTGGACAGGGGCCGCTTTCTTT. The encoded protein is CASSPWTGAAFF.

In its sample, this clonotype was seen a few times. For the CDR3, the DNA is TGTGCCAGCAGTTACTCGATCGGGGGCAGGGTGAACACTGAAGCTTTCTTT. Protein product: CASSYSIGGRVNTEAFF. The rearrangement joins TRBV6-2 or TRBV6-3 to TRBJ1-1, with a weak D call TRBD1 (6 bases). Per germline, CDR1 MNHEY and CDR2 SVGEGT. V lost 0 bases to trimming and J lost 0 bases, with 14 bases between them. This CDR3 has 17 residues.

The CDR3 region is CASSSPWGQSTDTQYF. The CDR3, as DNA: TGTGCCAGCAGTTCCCCCTGGGGGCAGAGCACAGATACGCAGTATTTT. V gene TRBV28 combines with J gene TRBJ2-3; D possibly corresponds to TRBD1 (6 bases). From germline, CDR1 is MDHEN and CDR2 SYDVKM. Deletions cut 4 bases from V and 0 bases from J, with 14 bases between. This CDR3 is 16 amino acids long.

The J gene is TRBJ2-1, the V gene TRBV6-2 or TRBV6-3, with D maybe TRBD1 (5 bases). Germline CDR1 is MNHEY and CDR2 is SVGEGT. The V end was cut by 6 bases, the J end by 0 bases, with 18 bases between. The CDR3 spans 17 residues. The CDR3 is CASRTMVQASSYNEQFF. CDR3 nucleotide sequence: TGTGCCAGCAGAACTATGGTACAGGCGAGCTCCTACAATGAGCAGTTCTTC.

The gene calls are TRBV7-9 and TRBJ2-1; TRBD2 agrees at 14 bases. The V and J ends lost 5 bases and 2 bases, in that order; junction bases with no gene match: 11. This CDR3 comprises 19 residues. From germline, CDR1 is SEHNR and CDR2 FQNEAQ (reference sequence). The CDR3 nucleotides are TGTGCCAGCAGCCTAGGGACTAGCGGGAGAGGGGGCCCCTACAATGAGCAGTTCTTC. Protein: CASSLGTSGRGGPYNEQFF. The full variable domain, its missing parts supplied by reference TRBV7-9 and TRBJ2-1, is DTGVSQNPRHKITKRGQNVTFRCDPISEHNRLYWYRQTLGQGPEFLTYFQNEAQLEKSRLLSDRFSAERPKGSFSTLEIQRTEQGDSAMYLCASSLGTSGRGGPYNEQFFGPGTRLTVL.

The chain links TRBV29-1 to TRBJ2-7, with D perhaps assigned TRBD1 or TRBD2 (5 bases each). The CDR3 contains 14 residues. V was shortened by 4 bases and J by 4 bases, with 17 bases between the two germline ends. The germline gives CDR1 SQVTM, CDR2 ANQGSEA. The CDR3 sequence is CSVVLGEEGYEQYF. As DNA, the CDR3 is TGCAGCGTTGTGTTGGGGGAAGAGGGGTACGAGCAGTACTTC.

The genes are TRBV6-2 or TRBV6-3 and TRBJ2-2, with 7 bases identical to TRBD1. J was trimmed by 4 bases and V by 5 bases; bases with no gene match: 7. This CDR3 is built from 15 residues. Germline lookup yields CDR1 MNHEY and CDR2 SVGEGT. Here the CDR3 DNA reads TGTGCCAGCAGTGAACCGGGACAGACCACCGGGGAGCTGTTTTTT. Its protein is CASSEPGQTTGELFF.

This clonotype was observed a few times. The V gene is TRBV28, the J gene TRBJ2-5, with 10 nucleotides matching TRBD1. Germline V gene sequence: CDR1 MDHEN, CDR2 SYDVKM. The trim removed 4 bases at V and 0 bases at J, leaving 14 bases unmatched. The CDR3 is 19 residues long. Here the CDR3 reads CASSSWTGGASSNQETQYF. CDR3 in DNA: TGTGCCAGCAGTTCCTGGACAGGGGGGGCTAGCTCGAACCAAGAGACCCAGTACTTC.

In this sample, this clonotype turned up a few times. This chain uses TRBV7-2 with TRBJ2-2; D ambiguous. Per germline, CDR1 SGHTA and CDR2 FQGNSA. The CDR3 runs to 14 residues. Trimming cost V 1 base and J 4 bases, with 7 bases left between them. CDR3 amino acids: CASSLEGFTGELFF. The CDR3 DNA reads TGTGCCAGCAGCTTAGAAGGTTTCACCGGGGAGCTGTTTTTT.

This clonotype appeared a few times. The chain uses TRBV29-1 and TRBJ1-4, with D maybe TRBD1 (5 bases). Per the germline V gene, CDR1 is SQVTM and CDR2 is ANQGSEA. CDR3 length: 13 amino acids. Trimming cost V 6 bases and J 0 bases, with 8 bases left between them. The CDR3 protein is CSVGGTTNEKLFF. The CDR3, as DNA: TGCAGCGTCGGGGGTACAACTAATGAAAAACTGTTTTTT. The complete variable domain, with remaining parts taken from reference TRBV29-1 and TRBJ1-4, reads SAVISQKPSRDICQRGTSLTIQCQVDSQVTMMFWYRQQPGQSLTLIATANQGSEATYESGFVIDKFPISRPNLTFSTLTVSNMSPEDSSIYLCSVGGTTNEKLFFGSGTQLSVL.

The V and J genes are TRBV29-1 and TRBJ2-7; D call uncertain. The V gene lost 0 bases and the J gene lost 10 bases, with 10 bases spanning the gap. The CDR3 covers 11 residues. Germline CDR1 SQVTM, CDR2 ANQGSEA. CDR3 amino acids: CSVEEGGTQYF. In nucleotides, the CDR3 is TGCAGCGTTGAAGAGGGTGGTACTCAGTACTTC.